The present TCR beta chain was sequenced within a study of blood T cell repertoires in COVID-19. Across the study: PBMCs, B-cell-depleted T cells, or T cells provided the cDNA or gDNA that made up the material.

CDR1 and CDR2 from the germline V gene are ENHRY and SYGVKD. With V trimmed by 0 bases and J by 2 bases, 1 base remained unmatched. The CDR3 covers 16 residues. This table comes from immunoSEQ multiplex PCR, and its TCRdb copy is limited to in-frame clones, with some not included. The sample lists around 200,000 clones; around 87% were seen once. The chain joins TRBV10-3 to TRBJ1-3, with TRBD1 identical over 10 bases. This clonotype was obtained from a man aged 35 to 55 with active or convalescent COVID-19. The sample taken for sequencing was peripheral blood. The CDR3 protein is CAISESGTGAGNTIYF. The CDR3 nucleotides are TGTGCCATCAGTGAGTCAGGGACAGGGGCTGGAAACACCATATATTTT.